The 3 T cell receptor beta chains reported below all come from one sample, sequenced in a study of T cell clonality in common variable immunodeficiency. Sequenced by immunoSEQ multiplex PCR; TCRdb stores in-frame clones only, minus some. In total the sample includes approximately 30,000 clones, none of them seen once. The sample taken for sequencing was peripheral blood mononuclear cells. These TCRs come from a person between 18 and 75 years old in good health.

In regard to this clone: A much larger clone lies a single base off, so this may be a read error. Read coverage stops 3 residues before the CDR3 terminus; the germline J gene supplies the remainder. The V and J genes are TRBV2 and TRBJ1-5; D not resolved. From germline, CDR1 is SNHLY and CDR2 FYNNEI. Deletions cut 3 bases from V and 5 bases from J, with 11 bases between. CDR3 length equals 14 residues. The CDR3: CASSDLGGDQPQHF. The CDR3 bases that were read are TGTGCCAGCAGTGATTTGGGCGGGGATCAGCCC.

This clone was detected many times. The read falls 3 residues short of the CDR3 end, and the missing part is taken from the germline J gene. This chain uses TRBV5-8 with TRBJ1-5; D is perhaps TRBD1 (6 bases). Germline CDR1 is SGHTS and CDR2 is YDEGEE. Trimming removed 10 bases at V and 4 bases at J, with 21 bases between. The CDR3 is 15 residues long. CDR3 region: CAGSSGQMGNQPQHF. CDR3 DNA (partial): TGTGCCGGGTCTTCGGGACAAATGGGGAATCAGCCC. Full variable domain (outside the CDR3, taken from reference TRBV5-8 and TRBJ1-5): EAGVTQSPTHLIKTRGQQATLRCSPISGHTSVYWYQQALGLGLQFLLWYDEGEERNRGNFPPRFSGRQFPNYSSELNVNALELEDSALYLCAGSSGQMGNQPQHFGDGTRLSIL.

This clone was detected ten times or more. The CDR3 goes on 3 residues after the read ends, and that part is filled in from the germline J gene. The rearrangement uses TRBV6-1 and TRBJ2-4; D gene unclear. The germline gives CDR1 MNHNS, CDR2 SASEGT. Trimming took 2 bases from V and 0 from J, leaving 8 bases between them. This CDR3 has 15 residues. The CDR3: CASSELRLAKNIQYF. The DNA read from the CDR3 is TGTGCCAGCAGTGAATTAAGGTTAGCCAAAAACATT.